This record looks at one T cell receptor beta chain sequence and its context. Its antigen is unknown. The CDR3 is 13 amino acids. Germline-derived CDR1 and CDR2 are MNHEY and SVGAGI. Trimming removed 7 bases from V and 7 bases from J; junction bases left unmatched: 4. The sample belongs to a study of T cell responses to AZD1222 COVID-19 vaccine. Here immunoSEQ multiplex PCR was the method, and the copy in TCRdb shows in-frame clones only, minus some. The data show 90,000 to 110,000 clones, with approximately 89% seen just once and 4.4% held by the top ten. Study results and limitations: There were repertoire samples only from the period after the peak T cell response. Females outnumbered males among donors, who were mostly white British; clonal diversity was possibly underestimated.

This rearrangement joins TRBV6-5 to TRBJ1-4; TRBD1 matches 9 bases. The sequence came from an adult who received the AZD1222 COVID-19 vaccine. Specimen: peripheral blood, collected 28 days after the second AZD1222 dose. The CDR3 is CASKQGASEKLFF. The CDR3 bases are TGTGCCAGCAAACAGGGGGCCAGTGAAAAACTGTTTTTT.